This TCR beta chain stems from a study of CD8 T cells in Susac syndrome. The control group consisted of healthy donors matched for age and sex. The authors reverse transcribed roughly 0.5 to 1 ug RNA with random hexamers. TCR beta CDR3 was amplified by immunoSEQ covering 54 Vbeta and 13 Jbeta. TCRdb called the immunoSEQ multiplex PCR reads again in MiXCR, with one record for every CDR3 protein. The table has 160,000 or so distinct CDR3 sequences, roughly 94% seen once. The sequenced sample consisted of CD4+ T cells from PBMCs. The receptor's source is a human donor in good health.

The CDR3 bases are TGTGCCAGCAGCCAAGATCGGGTACAGGAGAAGAACTATGGCTACACCTTC. Translating gives CASSQDRVQEKNYGYTF. This chain uses TRBV3-1 with TRBJ1-2; D possibly corresponds to TRBD1 (5 bases). Germline CDR1 and CDR2: LGHDT and YNNKEL (reference sequence). V was clipped by 0 bases and J by 2 bases, with 16 bases between them. This CDR3 spans 17 amino acids.